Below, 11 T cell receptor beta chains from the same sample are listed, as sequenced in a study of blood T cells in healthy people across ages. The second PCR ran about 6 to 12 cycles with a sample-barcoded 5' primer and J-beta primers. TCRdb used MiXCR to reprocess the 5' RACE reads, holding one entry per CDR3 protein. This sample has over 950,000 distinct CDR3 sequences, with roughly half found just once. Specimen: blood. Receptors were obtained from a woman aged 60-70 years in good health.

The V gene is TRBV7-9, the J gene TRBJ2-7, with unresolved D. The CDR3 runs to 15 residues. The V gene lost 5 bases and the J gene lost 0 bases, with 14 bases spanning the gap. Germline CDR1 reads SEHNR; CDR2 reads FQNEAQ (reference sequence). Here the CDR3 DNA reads TGTGCCAGCAGCCCCGCGCACCCAAGCTCCTACGAGCAGTACTTC. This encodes CASSPAHPSSYEQYF.

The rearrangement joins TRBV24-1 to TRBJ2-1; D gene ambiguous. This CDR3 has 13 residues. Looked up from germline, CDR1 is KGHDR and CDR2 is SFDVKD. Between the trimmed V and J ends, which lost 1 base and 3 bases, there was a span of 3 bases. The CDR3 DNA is TGTGCCACCAGTGATTTAGTCTACAATGAGCAGTTCTTC. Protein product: CATSDLVYNEQFF.

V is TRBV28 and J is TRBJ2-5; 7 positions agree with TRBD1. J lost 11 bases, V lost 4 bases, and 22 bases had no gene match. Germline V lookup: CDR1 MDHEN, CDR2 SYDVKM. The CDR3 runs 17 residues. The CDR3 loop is CASSSGKLGGRPWDQYF. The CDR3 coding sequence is TGTGCCAGCAGTTCCGGAAAGCTAGGGGGCAGGCCATGGGATCAGTACTTC.

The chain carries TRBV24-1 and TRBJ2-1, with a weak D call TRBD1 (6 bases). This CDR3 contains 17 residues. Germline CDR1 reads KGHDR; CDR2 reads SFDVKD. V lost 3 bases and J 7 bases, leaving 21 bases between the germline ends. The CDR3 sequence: CATSDTKQGAKKNEQFF. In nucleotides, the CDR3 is TGTGCCACCAGTGATACCAAACAGGGTGCCAAGAAAAATGAGCAGTTCTTC.

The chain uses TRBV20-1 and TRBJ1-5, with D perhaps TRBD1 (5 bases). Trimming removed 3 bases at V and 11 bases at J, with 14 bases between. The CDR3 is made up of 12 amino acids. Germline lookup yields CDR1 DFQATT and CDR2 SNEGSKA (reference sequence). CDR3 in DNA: TGCAGTGCTAGTCGGCCACAAGGGGCCCAGCATTTT. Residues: CSASRPQGAQHF.

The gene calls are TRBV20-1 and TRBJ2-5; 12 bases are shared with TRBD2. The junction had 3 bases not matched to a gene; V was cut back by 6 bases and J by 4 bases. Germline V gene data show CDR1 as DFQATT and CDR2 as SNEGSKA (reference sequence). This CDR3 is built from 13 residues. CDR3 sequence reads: CSATSGRPETQYF. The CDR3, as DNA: TGCAGTGCAACTAGCGGGAGGCCAGAGACCCAGTACTTC.

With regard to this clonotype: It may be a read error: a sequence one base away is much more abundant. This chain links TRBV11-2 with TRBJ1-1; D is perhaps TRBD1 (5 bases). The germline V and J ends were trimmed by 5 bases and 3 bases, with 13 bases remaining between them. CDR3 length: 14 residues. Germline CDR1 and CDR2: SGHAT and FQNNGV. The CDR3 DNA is TGTGCCAGCAGCCTTAGTCGGGGGGACACTGAAGCTTTCTTT. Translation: CASSLSRGDTEAFF.

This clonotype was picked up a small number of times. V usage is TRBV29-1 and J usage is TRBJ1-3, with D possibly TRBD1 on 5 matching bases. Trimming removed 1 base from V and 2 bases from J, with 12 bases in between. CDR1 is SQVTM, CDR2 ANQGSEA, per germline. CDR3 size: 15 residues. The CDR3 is CSVEASGYPGNTIYF. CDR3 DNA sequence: TGCAGCGTTGAAGCCTCAGGGTACCCTGGAAACACCATATATTTT.

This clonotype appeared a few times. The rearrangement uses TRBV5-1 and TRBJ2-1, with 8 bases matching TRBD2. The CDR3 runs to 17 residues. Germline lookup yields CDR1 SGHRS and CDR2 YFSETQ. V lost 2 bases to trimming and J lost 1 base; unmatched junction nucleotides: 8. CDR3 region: CASSLFLAGSSYNEQFF. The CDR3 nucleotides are TGCGCCAGCAGCTTATTCCTAGCGGGCTCTTCCTACAATGAGCAGTTCTTC. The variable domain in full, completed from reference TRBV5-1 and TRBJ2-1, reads KAGVTQTPRYLIKTRGQQVTLSCSPISGHRSVSWYQQTPGQGLQFLFEYFSETQRNKGNFPGRFSGRQFSNSRSEMNVSTLELGDSALYLCASSLFLAGSSYNEQFFGPGTRLTVL.

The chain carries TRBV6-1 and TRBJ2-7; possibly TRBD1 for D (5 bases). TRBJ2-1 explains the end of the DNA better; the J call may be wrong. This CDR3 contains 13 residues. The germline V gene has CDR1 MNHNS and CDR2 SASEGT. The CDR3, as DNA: TGTGCCAGCAGTGTAAATAGGGGCTATGAGCAGTTCTTC. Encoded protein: CASSVNRGYEQFF.

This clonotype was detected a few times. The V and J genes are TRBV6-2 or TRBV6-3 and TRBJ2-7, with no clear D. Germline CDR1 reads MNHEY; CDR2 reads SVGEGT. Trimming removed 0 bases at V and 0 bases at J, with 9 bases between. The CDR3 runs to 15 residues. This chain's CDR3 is CASSYSKVPSYEQYF. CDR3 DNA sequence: TGTGCCAGCAGTTACTCGAAAGTACCCTCCTACGAGCAGTACTTC.